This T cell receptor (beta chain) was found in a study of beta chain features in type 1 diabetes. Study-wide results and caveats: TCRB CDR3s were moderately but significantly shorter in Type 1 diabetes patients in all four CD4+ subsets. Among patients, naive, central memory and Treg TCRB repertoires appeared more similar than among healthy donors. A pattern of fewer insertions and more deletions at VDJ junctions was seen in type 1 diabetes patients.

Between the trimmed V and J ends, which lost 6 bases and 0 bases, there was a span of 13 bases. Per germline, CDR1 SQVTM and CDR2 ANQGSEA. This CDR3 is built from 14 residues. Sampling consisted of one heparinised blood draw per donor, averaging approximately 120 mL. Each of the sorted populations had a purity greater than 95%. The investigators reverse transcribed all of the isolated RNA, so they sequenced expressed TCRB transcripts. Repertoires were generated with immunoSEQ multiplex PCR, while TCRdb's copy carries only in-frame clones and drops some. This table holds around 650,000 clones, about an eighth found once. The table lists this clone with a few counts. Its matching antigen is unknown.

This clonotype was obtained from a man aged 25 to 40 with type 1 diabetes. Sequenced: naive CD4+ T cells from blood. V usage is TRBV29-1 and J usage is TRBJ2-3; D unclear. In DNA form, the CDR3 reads TGCAGCGTGCCGGGCGAGCCGAGCACAGATACGCAGTATTTT. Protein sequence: CSVPGEPSTDTQYF.